Shown below are 26 T cell receptor beta chains from a single sample sequenced in a study of blood T cell repertoires in COVID-19. TCRdb's copy holds only in-frame clones and misses some; the assay was immunoSEQ multiplex PCR. The sample has fewer than 70,000 clones; 78% are singletons. Specimen: peripheral blood. These receptors all come from a human donor in a cohort sampled during active COVID-19.

J is TRBJ2-7 and V is TRBV6-2 or TRBV6-3; TRBD2 matches at 8 bases. V lost 2 bases, J lost 6 bases, and 6 bases stayed unmatched. This CDR3 region has 14 residues. Germline V lookup: CDR1 MNHEY, CDR2 SVGEGT. The DNA of the CDR3 is TGTGCCAGCAGTTACGGGTTAGCGGGAAGCGAGCAGTACTTC. This translates into CASSYGLAGSEQYF.

This clone was observed a handful of times. This sequence joins TRBV7-6 and TRBJ2-6; perhaps TRBD2 as D (6 bases). Deletions cut 5 bases from V and 4 bases from J, with 24 bases between. CDR3 length: 19 amino acids. From germline, CDR1 is SGHVS and CDR2 FNYEAQ. The CDR3 here is CASSLTPDGGRRGANVLTF. CDR3 sequence (DNA): TGTGCCAGCAGCCTCACCCCAGACGGGGGAAGAAGGGGGGCCAACGTCCTGACTTTC.

Regarding this clone: One end of the junction varies from germline; a read error may be responsible. V gene TRBV28 combines with J gene TRBJ2-7; TRBD1 matches at 8 bases. The CDR3 totals 16 residues. The germline V gene encodes CDR1 MDHEN and CDR2 SYDVKM. The CDR3 loop is CASSLWRQGASYEQYF. The CDR3 bases are TGTGCCAGCAGTCTATGGAGGCAGGGGGCGAGTTACGAGCAGTACTTC.

The V call is TRBV29-1, the J call TRBJ1-1; D uncertain. Germline assignment: CDR1 SQVTM and CDR2 ANQGSEA. CDR3 length: 12 residues. V shed 4 bases and J shed 1 base, with 7 bases lying between them. CDR3 DNA: TGCAGCGTTGGACATTCGAACACTGAAGCTTTCTTT. Protein: CSVGHSNTEAFF.

This clone counts as medium-sized. The rearrangement links TRBV7-3 to TRBJ2-1; 8 nucleotides agree with TRBD1. The CDR3 has 14 residues. Germline CDR1 is SGHTA and CDR2 is FQGTGA. V gave up 2 bases and J gave up 8 bases; unmatched junction bases: 5. The CDR3 loop is CASSLAGGRDEQFF. CDR3 sequence (DNA): TGTGCCAGCAGCTTAGCAGGGGGCAGGGATGAGCAGTTCTTC.

The rearrangement joins TRBV6-2 or TRBV6-3 to TRBJ2-5; tentatively, D is TRBD2 (6 bases). V dropped 8 bases and J dropped 2 bases, with 12 bases sitting between them. From germline, CDR1 is MNHEY and CDR2 SVGEGT. The CDR3 runs 13 residues. CDR3 residues: CASGPTRQETQYF. CDR3 coding DNA: TGTGCCAGCGGCCCGACTAGACAAGAGACCCAGTACTTC.

V gene TRBV5-1 combines with J gene TRBJ2-7; TRBD2 aligns across 11 bases. V shed 4 bases, J shed 3 bases, and the junction held 3 bases outside the gene matches. The V gene's germline CDR1 is SGHRS and CDR2 YFSETQ. The CDR3 contains 14 residues. The CDR3 loop reads CASSRGLAVYEQYF. The DNA of the CDR3 is TGCGCCAGCAGCAGGGGACTAGCGGTCTACGAGCAGTACTTC.

The V call is TRBV9, the J call TRBJ2-1; 12 bases are shared with TRBD2. Germline loops: CDR1 SGDLS, CDR2 YYNGEE. The CDR3 spans 14 residues. Trimming at V came to 4 bases and at J to 5 bases, leaving 1 base not matched to a gene. CDR3 in DNA: TGTGCCAGCAGCTCTAGCGGGGGGGACAATGAGCAGTTCTTC. Encoded protein: CASSSSGGDNEQFF.

The chain uses TRBV18 and TRBJ1-1, with 9 bases matching TRBD1. The V gene end was trimmed by 6 bases and the J gene end by 1 base; junction bases not matched to a gene: 6. The CDR3 runs 15 residues. The V gene's germline CDR1 is KGHSH and CDR2 LQKENI. For the CDR3, the DNA is TGTGCCAGCTCGGATCGACAGGGGGGGAACACTGAAGCTTTCTTT. It yields the protein CASSDRQGGNTEAFF.

This chain connects TRBV5-4 to TRBJ1-1; no firm D call. The V gene lost 1 base and the J gene lost 4 bases, with 11 bases spanning the gap. The CDR3 is made up of 14 amino acids. From germline, CDR1 is SGHNT and CDR2 YYREEE (reference sequence). CDR3 nucleotides: TGTGCCAGCAGCTTGATGGGAGGGAGCACTGAAGCTTTCTTT. It yields the protein CASSLMGGSTEAFF. Based on the CDR3 plus reference TRBV5-4 and TRBJ1-1, the full variable domain is ETGVTQSPTHLIKTRGQQVTLRCSSQSGHNTVSWYQQALGQGPQFIFQYYREEENGRGNFPPRFSGLQFPNYSSELNVNALELDDSALYLCASSLMGGSTEAFFGQGTRLTVV.

The rearrangement joins TRBV6-5 to TRBJ1-1; D uncertain. Germline assignment: CDR1 MNHEY and CDR2 SVGAGI. The V and J ends lost 0 bases and 3 bases respectively, with 11 bases between them. The length of the CDR3 is 15 residues. The CDR3 DNA reads as TGTGCCAGCAGTTACTCAGGAGGACGGGACACTGAAGCTTTCTTT. Its protein product is CASSYSGGRDTEAFF.

J is TRBJ1-5 and V is TRBV6-5; D remains unclear. CDR1 is MNHEY and CDR2 is SVGAGI in the germline V gene. The V end was cut by 8 bases, the J end by 1 base, with 6 bases between. The CDR3 extends over 12 amino acids. CDR3 coding DNA: TGTGCCAGCGGACTAAGCAATCAGCCCCAGCATTTT. It is translated as CASGLSNQPQHF.

The V call is TRBV7-8, the J call TRBJ2-7; D unresolved. This CDR3 has 15 amino acids. Germline V gene lookup returns CDR1 SGHVS and CDR2 FQNEAQ. The V and J ends lost 5 bases and 3 bases respectively, with 17 bases between them. The CDR3 bases are TGTGCCAGCAGCCAGCGACGACTCACATTCTACGAGCAGTACTTC. Translating it yields CASSQRRLTFYEQYF. Full variable domain (rest looked up from reference TRBV7-8 and TRBJ2-7): GAGVSQSPRYKVAKRGQDVALRCDPISGHVSLFWYQQALGQGPEFLTYFQNEAQLDKSGLPSDRFFAERPEGSVSTLKIQRTQQEDSAVYLCASSQRRLTFYEQYFGPGTRLTVT.

The V gene is TRBV7-9, the J gene TRBJ2-7, with TRBD2 as a possible D gene (6 bases). CDR1 SEHNR and CDR2 FQNEAQ come from the germline V gene (reference sequence). V was pared by 5 bases and J by 7 bases, with 18 bases between. This CDR3 is built from 14 residues. The chain's CDR3 is CASSGPGLLVEQYF. The DNA for the CDR3 is TGTGCCAGCAGCGGCCCGGGACTCCTGGTGGAGCAGTACTTC.

The chain has TRBV7-3 and TRBJ2-1; 8 positions match TRBD2. The junction had 5 bases not matched to a gene; V was cut back by 5 bases and J by 2 bases. Germline assignment: CDR1 SGHTA and CDR2 FQGTGA. This CDR3 region has 15 residues. The CDR3 sequence: CASSPVAGTYNEQFF. As DNA, the CDR3 is TGTGCCAGCAGCCCAGTAGCGGGGACCTACAATGAGCAGTTCTTC.

The gene calls are TRBV5-5 and TRBJ1-1; D possibly corresponds to TRBD1 (5 bases). The CDR3 covers 16 residues. The V gene's germline CDR1 is SGHKS and CDR2 YYEKEE (reference sequence). The V and J ends lost 2 bases and 1 base respectively, with 15 bases between them. The CDR3 spells CASSLSAGRTNTEAFF. CDR3 bases: TGTGCCAGCAGCTTATCGGCAGGGAGGACGAACACTGAAGCTTTCTTT.

The genes are TRBV6-2 or TRBV6-3 and TRBJ1-5, with D unresolved. The CDR3 is made up of 15 amino acids. V was clipped by 3 bases and J by 4 bases, with 13 bases between them. CDR1 and CDR2 (germline): MNHEY, SVGEGT. The DNA of the CDR3 is TGTGCCAGCAGTTATGGCGGCGCGGGGAATCAGCCCCAGCATTTT. Amino acids: CASSYGGAGNQPQHF.

This rearrangement joins TRBV5-4 to TRBJ1-1; D possibly corresponds to TRBD1 (5 bases). V was pared by 4 bases and J by 1 base, with 11 bases between. The CDR3 is 14 residues long. Germline V lookup: CDR1 SGHNT, CDR2 YYREEE (reference sequence). The CDR3 DNA is TGTGCCAGCAGCAGCAGGGTTACGAACACTGAAGCTTTCTTT. It specifies CASSSRVTNTEAFF.

This CDR3 reads CAYPRALGYTF. CDR3 coding DNA: TGTGCCTACCCGCGGGCGCTAGGCTACACCTTC. This chain joins TRBV30 and TRBJ1-2; D ambiguous. Germline V gives CDR1 GTSNPN, CDR2 SVGIG (reference sequence). The CDR3 is made up of 11 amino acids. Trimming cost V 7 bases and J 8 bases, with 14 bases left between them.

The rearrangement joins TRBV4-1 to TRBJ1-5, with no clear D. The CDR3 is 14 residues long. V lost 1 base to trimming and J lost 10 bases, with 14 bases between them. Germline V gives CDR1 MGHRA, CDR2 YSYEKL. This chain's CDR3 is CASSQVEEISPQHF. As DNA, the CDR3 is TGCGCCAGCAGCCAAGTTGAGGAAATCAGCCCCCAGCATTTT.

The rearrangement uses TRBV11-2 and TRBJ2-7, with 7 nucleotides matching TRBD2. The CDR3 spans 16 residues. Germline trimming cut 1 base from V and 5 bases from J; bases unmatched to any gene: 11. The germline V gene encodes CDR1 SGHAT and CDR2 FQNNGV. DNA of the CDR3: TGTGCCAGCAGCTTAGGGGAGGGGCCCACGTTCGACGAGCAGTACTTC. Translating gives CASSLGEGPTFDEQYF.

This rearrangement joins TRBV7-9 to TRBJ1-1, with D tentatively TRBD1 (5 bases). The CDR3 runs 16 residues. V lost 8 bases to trimming and J lost 0 bases, with 19 bases between them. CDR1 and CDR2 (germline): SEHNR, FQNEAQ (reference sequence). The CDR3 region has the DNA TGTGCCAGCCTCTCCGCCCGGGGGAGGGTGAACACTGAAGCTTTCTTT. Translated, it gives CASLSARGRVNTEAFF.

The V and J genes are TRBV5-6 and TRBJ1-1, with D tentatively TRBD1 (5 bases). Trimming took 3 bases from V and 11 from J, leaving 20 bases between them. The length of the CDR3 is 14 residues. Germline CDR1 is SGHDT and CDR2 is YYEEEE. The CDR3 nucleotides read TGTGCCAGCAGCTCAAGACAGACTGTATTCTGGGCTTTCTTT. The encoded protein is CASSSRQTVFWAFF.

This clone was recorded once. The chain has TRBV12-3 or TRBV12-4 and TRBJ2-1, with D unclear. Trimming stripped 6 bases from V and 4 bases from J, with 7 bases between. The CDR3 covers 12 residues. For the CDR3, the DNA is TGTGCCAGCAGGCCAGGTTACAATGAGCAGTTCTTC. It translates to CASRPGYNEQFF.

The chain employs TRBV5-6 and TRBJ1-2, with D tentatively TRBD1 (6 bases). Trimming shortened V by 1 base and J by 4 bases, and 11 bases separated the two germline ends. The CDR3 is made up of 14 amino acids. The germline V gene encodes CDR1 SGHDT and CDR2 YYEEEE. As DNA, the CDR3 is TGTGCCAGCAGCTTGCCAGGGGACGGCTATGGCTACACCTTC. Protein: CASSLPGDGYGYTF. Filled out from reference TRBV5-6 and TRBJ1-2, the complete variable domain reads DAGVTQSPTHLIKTRGQQVTLRCSPKSGHDTVSWYQQALGQGPQFIFQYYEEEERQRGNFPDRFSGHQFPNYSSELNVNALLLGDSALYLCASSLPGDGYGYTFGSGTRLTVV.

This clone was detected only a few times. The genes are TRBV13 and TRBJ2-7; 10 positions match TRBD1. There are 15 residues in the CDR3. V dropped 6 bases and J dropped 5; count of bases not matched to a gene: 10. Germline-derived CDR1 and CDR2 are PRHDT and FYEKMQ (reference sequence). CDR3 in amino acids: CASSPKGQGTDEQYF. The CDR3, as DNA: TGTGCCAGCAGTCCCAAGGGACAGGGGACCGACGAGCAGTACTTC.